This entry concerns a single T cell receptor beta chain. The source of the sample is a study of blood T cell repertoires in COVID-19. About the research overall: From T cells, B-cell-depleted T cells, or PBMCs came the material, which was cDNA or gDNA.

Germline loops: CDR1 SGHRS, CDR2 YFSETQ. The ends lost 5 bases at V and 12 bases at J; junction bases unmatched: 14. CDR3 length: 16 residues. Per the original data handling: Estimated nucleated cell counts came from reference gene primer amplification. Sequencing was performed with immunoSEQ multiplex PCR; in TCRdb, only in-frame clones are kept and a portion is missing. D and trimming were read from the DNA, whereas the V and J calls and clone size are those reported in that table. The sample shows 250,000 to 350,000 clones, 87% of them seen only once. This sequence originates from a man younger than 35 with active or convalescent COVID-19. V usage is TRBV5-1 and J usage is TRBJ1-6; TRBD1 agrees at 10 bases. The sequencing input was peripheral blood. The CDR3 coding sequence is TGCGCCAGCAGTCCCGGGACAGGGGCCCTAAGGGGACCCCTCCACTTT. Protein product: CASSPGTGALRGPLHF.